This T cell receptor beta chain was sequenced in a study of blood T cell repertoires in COVID-19. Study as a whole: The samples span acute and convalescent COVID-19 from the United States, Italy and Spain. PBMCs, B-cell-depleted T cells, or T cells were the source of the cDNA or gDNA that made up the material.

Profiled with immunoSEQ multiplex PCR; TCRdb holds only in-frame clones, not every one. The data contain about 150,000 clones, roughly 84% of them seen just once; the ten biggest clones take up around 2.5%. The sequence was obtained from a human donor with acute or convalescent COVID-19. The donor label of this sample is uncertain. Material: peripheral blood.

For the CDR3, the DNA is TGTGCCAGCAGCAAAGAGGACAGGGGGCTTCTTTCTAGCAACACCATATATTTT. Translated: CASSKEDRGLLSSNTIYF. The genes are TRBV21-1 and TRBJ1-3; TRBD1 was called by the table and not checked on the DNA. TRBV21-1 is a recognized pseudogene. This CDR3 region has 18 residues.